The TCR beta chain described here comes from a study of T cells in Graves' hyperthyroidism and ophthalmopathy. It was RNA transcripts that yielded the amplified TCR beta CDR3 regions. Researchers ran a first-round RT-PCR on the TCR CDR3 using the HTBI primer set. A single record per CDR3 protein comes from TCRdb applying MiXCR to the multiplex PCR reads. The sample carries around 390,000 distinct CDR3 sequences, approximately 15% recorded once. The CDR3 is 14 amino acids. Germline CDR1 MNHEY, CDR2 SVGEGT. The V end was cut by 1 base, the J end by 4 bases, with 8 bases between. Notes on this clonotype: Its antigen is currently unknown. This may come from a read error, since a much larger clone is one base off.

Inclusion characteristics of ophthalmopathy patients comprised a Clinical Activity Score of at least 3, a NOSPECS grade of at least 4, and duration under 3 months. Study-level results: Model output signaled ophthalmopathy a median roughly 6 months ahead of onset.

The origin of this receptor is a young woman with Graves' ophthalmopathy. This chain connects TRBV6-2 or TRBV6-3 to TRBJ1-5; D is unclear. Sequencing input: blood. CDR3 sequence (DNA): TGTGCCAGCAGTTACTTGGGCATAAATCAGCCCCAGCATTTT. Translating it yields CASSYLGINQPQHF.